The T cell receptor beta chain described here comes from a study of response to subunit inactivated influenza vaccine. Study outcomes and limitations: The authors put forward the suggestion that each seasonal influenza vaccination may bring in only a limited number of new T cells.

MiXCR, run by TCRdb on the RT-PCR reads, gives a single entry per CDR3 protein. Altogether around 600,000 distinct CDR3 sequences are present, approximately 10% being singletons, with the ten largest covering 11%. V lost 4 bases to trimming and J lost 0 bases, with 19 bases between them. The CDR3 is 19 residues long. The germline CDR1 and CDR2 sequences are SGHAT and FQDESV (reference sequence). The sample holds a few counts of this clonotype. Its antigen is not identified. The same specimen was also included in a second study, on T cells expressing NK-cell markers. Turning to that study: Scientists made TCR beta cDNA using 5'RACE template switching with UMIs. Seven of the eight sequenced donors were classified as HCMV-seropositive, and one was classified as seronegative. T cells sorted in several experiments were restricted to alpha-beta TCR T cells by an anti-gamma-delta TCR antibody.

The sample here was PBMCs from blood, taken on the day of vaccination. The rearrangement links TRBV11-1 to TRBJ2-6; tentatively, D is TRBD1 (5 bases). The sequence was collected from a man aged 45-65 years who received an inactivated influenza vaccine. This chain's CDR3 is CASSSQPGQLHSGANVLTF. The CDR3 DNA reads as TGTGCCAGCAGCTCGCAACCAGGACAACTCCACTCTGGGGCCAACGTCCTGACTTTC.